These 29 T cell receptor beta chains were sequenced from one sample in a study of response to subunit inactivated influenza vaccine. Via MiXCR, TCRdb re-called the RT-PCR reads, giving one row per CDR3 protein. The table lists 150,000 to 200,000 distinct CDR3 sequences, about an eighth of them singletons. These data also formed part of another study, on T cells expressing NK-cell markers. That study adds: For TCR beta, cDNA was produced by 5'RACE template switching with UMIs.

This sample comprised CD8+ T cells sorted from PBMCs, obtained 11 to 12 days after vaccination. The receptors stem from a man between 45 and 60 years old who received an inactivated influenza vaccine.

The V gene is TRBV7-8, the J gene TRBJ2-7; 8 bases match TRBD1. The junction had 5 bases not matched to a gene; V was cut back by 1 base and J by 6 bases. This CDR3 has 14 amino acids. Germline CDR1 reads SGHVS; CDR2 reads FQNEAQ. CDR3 sequence (DNA): TGTGCCAGCAGCTTAGAGGACAGGGTAATCGAGCAGTACTTC. Translation gives CASSLEDRVIEQYF.

The chain joins TRBV5-1 to TRBJ2-3; 7 bases map to TRBD2. The CDR3 covers 15 residues. V trimming: 2 bases; J trimming: 7 bases; junction bases outside the gene matches: 10. CDR1 SGHRS and CDR2 YFSETQ come from the germline V gene. As DNA, the CDR3 is TGCGCCAGCAGCTTAAGCGGGACTGGAAGAAATACGCAGTATTTT. Amino acids: CASSLSGTGRNTQYF.

This clonotype was seen a handful of times. The V gene is TRBV27, the J gene TRBJ2-7, with TRBD2 matching over 12 bases. There are 17 residues in the CDR3. V was clipped by 5 bases and J by 2 bases; unmatched bases: 10. Germline CDR1 MNHEY, CDR2 SMNVEV (reference sequence). The CDR3 loop is CASSRLAGGISTYEQYF. The CDR3, as DNA: TGTGCCAGCAGTAGGCTAGCGGGGGGGATTAGTACCTACGAGCAGTACTTC.

This rearrangement joins TRBV19 to TRBJ2-2, with 9 bases fitting TRBD1. This CDR3 region has 14 residues. Germline CDR1 is LNHDA and CDR2 is SQIVND (reference sequence). Trimming cost V 6 bases and J 5 bases; bases outside gene matches: 4. The CDR3 sequence: CASSGTGQTGELFF. The CDR3 DNA is TGTGCCAGTAGCGGGACAGGGCAAACCGGGGAGCTGTTTTTT.

V is TRBV5-1 and J is TRBJ2-2; possibly TRBD1 for D (5 bases). The CDR3 length is 15 residues. Trimming took 9 bases from V and 2 from J, leaving 17 bases between them. The germline CDR1 and CDR2 sequences are SGHRS and YFSETQ. CDR3 nucleotides: TGCGCCACCTCCGTCGTCAGGGATAACACCGGGGAGCTGTTTTTT. The encoded protein is CATSVVRDNTGELFF.

This clonotype was observed at least ten times. This chain links TRBV7-9 with TRBJ1-2; D call uncertain. The CDR3 totals 14 residues. V was clipped by 5 bases and J by 0 bases, with 10 bases between them. Germline CDR1 and CDR2: SEHNR and FQNEAQ (reference sequence). CDR3 loop: CASSHPGSNYGYTF. CDR3 DNA sequence: TGTGCCAGCAGCCACCCGGGGTCTAACTATGGCTACACCTTC.

This clonotype was seen more than once but under ten times. The rearrangement links TRBV5-1 to TRBJ2-2; a possible D gene is TRBD1 (6 bases). This CDR3 has 13 amino acids. V dropped 3 bases and J dropped 5 bases, with 8 bases sitting between them. Germline loops: CDR1 SGHRS, CDR2 YFSETQ. The CDR3 DNA is TGCGCCAGCAGCTACAGGGAGACCGGGGAGCTGTTTTTT. Translating gives CASSYRETGELFF.

The chain joins TRBV14 to TRBJ2-7; D uncertain. The germline CDR1 and CDR2 sequences are SGHDN and FVKESK. Trimming shortened V by 0 bases and J by 4 bases, and 16 bases separated the two germline ends. The CDR3 consists of 16 residues. This CDR3 reads CASSQDKIQYSYEQYF. DNA of the CDR3: TGTGCCAGCAGCCAAGATAAAATACAATACTCTTACGAGCAGTACTTC.

CDR3 in DNA: TGTGCCAGCAGCCAAGAGTGGACGTCGAGTTATGGCTACACCTTC. Protein: CASSQEWTSSYGYTF. V usage is TRBV4-2 and J usage is TRBJ1-2, with no clear D. Trimming cost V 0 bases and J 5 bases, with 13 bases left between them. Germline values: CDR1 LGHNA, CDR2 YNFKEQ. This CDR3 spans 15 amino acids.

Ten or more counts support this clonotype. This rearrangement joins TRBV19 to TRBJ2-7; 10 nucleotides agree with TRBD1. The germline CDR1 and CDR2 sequences are LNHDA and SQIVND (reference sequence). The CDR3 sequence is 15 residues long. V shed 1 base and J 5 bases; nucleotides not matched to a gene: 5. CDR3 coding DNA: TGTGCCAGTAGTATAGCCGGGACAGGGGCCGACGAGCAGTACTTC. Its translation: CASSIAGTGADEQYF.

This chain uses TRBV12-3 or TRBV12-4 with TRBJ2-5; D ambiguous. Trimming took off 2 bases at V and 4 bases at J, with 14 bases between the two ends. The CDR3 sequence is 15 residues long. CDR3 DNA: TGTGCCAGCAGTTTATCAGGCCAGTCCTTAGAGACCCAGTACTTC. Translating it yields CASSLSGQSLETQYF.

This clonotype was found many times. This chain joins TRBV6-2 or TRBV6-3 and TRBJ2-1; TRBD2 is a possible D gene (6 bases). This CDR3 contains 12 residues. V dropped 4 bases and J dropped 9 bases, with 10 bases sitting between them. Looked up from germline, CDR1 is MNHEY and CDR2 is SVGEGT. The CDR3, as DNA: TGTGCCAGCAGTTTGGGACTTGGTGAGCAGTTCTTC. Its translation: CASSLGLGEQFF.

This clonotype was observed a few times. The chain links TRBV20-1 to TRBJ2-7; D is unresolved. V dropped 4 bases and J dropped 0 bases, with 10 bases sitting between them. CDR3 length equals 13 residues. Per the germline V gene, CDR1 is DFQATT and CDR2 is SNEGSKA (reference sequence). CDR3 coding DNA: TGCAGTGCTAAGGACCCATTCTCCTACGAGCAGTACTTC. This gives the protein CSAKDPFSYEQYF.

The gene calls are TRBV4-2 and TRBJ2-1, with D possibly being TRBD2 (6 bases). The V end was cut by 0 bases, the J end by 6 bases, with 21 bases between. The CDR3 loop spans 18 amino acids. The germline V gene encodes CDR1 LGHNA and CDR2 YNFKEQ. In nucleotides, the CDR3 is TGTGCCAGCAGCCAAGATGGAGTTTGGCTAGCGTCGTTCAATGAGCAGTTCTTC. As protein: CASSQDGVWLASFNEQFF.

The chain couples TRBV10-2 to TRBJ2-3, with TRBD2 identical over 12 bases. This CDR3 spans 16 amino acids. The germline V gene has CDR1 WSHSY and CDR2 SAAADI. The V segment lost 4 bases and the J segment 5 bases; nucleotides outside the gene matches: 7. CDR3 sequence (DNA): TGCGCCAGCAGTGTCCTAGCGGGGGGGCGAGGAGATACGCAGTATTTT. Amino acids: CASSVLAGGRGDTQYF.

The rearrangement joins TRBV7-9 to TRBJ1-4; D possibly corresponds to TRBD1 (6 bases). Germline lookup yields CDR1 SEHNR and CDR2 FQNEAQ (reference sequence). CDR3 length: 16 residues. The germline V and J ends were trimmed by 4 bases and 0 bases, with 12 bases remaining between them. The CDR3 spells CASSSGAGTTNEKLFF. The DNA for the CDR3 is TGTGCCAGCAGCTCGGGGGCGGGCACAACTAATGAAAAACTGTTTTTT.

This clonotype appeared many times. This chain joins TRBV29-1 and TRBJ2-2; D gene unclear. Trimming left V 2 bases short and J 5 bases short, with 15 bases between. Germline V gene sequence: CDR1 SQVTM, CDR2 ANQGSEA. The CDR3 length is 15 residues. Here the CDR3 DNA reads TGCAGCGTTGAATCGTATACCGGGTTAACCGGGGAGCTGTTTTTT. Its protein product is CSVESYTGLTGELFF.

The chain links TRBV12-3 or TRBV12-4 to TRBJ2-7, with 9 bases fitting TRBD2. CDR3 size: 14 residues. The ends lost 0 bases at V and 6 bases at J; junction bases unmatched: 3. CDR3 DNA: TGTGCCAGCAGTTTAGCCCCACTAGCGGGCGAGCAGTACTTC. Translating it yields CASSLAPLAGEQYF.

This clonotype was counted only a few times. The J gene is TRBJ2-7, the V gene TRBV7-2; no firm D call. The CDR3 consists of 15 residues. The V end lost 1 base, the J end lost 0 bases, and 10 bases lay between the germline ends. Germline CDR1 reads SGHTA; CDR2 reads FQGNSA. CDR3 nucleotides: TGTGCCAGCAGCTTAGGCGCCTCGAACTCCTACGAGCAGTACTTC. This gives the protein CASSLGASNSYEQYF.

This clonotype occurred a few times. CDR3 loop: CASSEGTAYNEQFF. The CDR3 bases are TGTGCCAGCAGCGAAGGGACTGCTTACAATGAGCAGTTCTTC. The chain carries TRBV11-2 and TRBJ2-1; D might be TRBD2 (6 bases). Trimming cost V 5 bases and J 4 bases, with 12 bases left between them. The germline V gene has CDR1 SGHAT and CDR2 FQNNGV. There are 14 residues in the CDR3.

This clonotype was observed a handful of times. V usage is TRBV7-2 and J usage is TRBJ2-3, with TRBD2 identical over 9 bases. The V gene's germline CDR1 is SGHTA and CDR2 FQGNSA. The J segment lost 5 bases and the V segment lost 5 bases, leaving 14 bases of the junction unmatched. There are 17 residues in the CDR3. CDR3 sequence (DNA): TGTGCCAGCAGCCCCTATACTAGCGGGTGGGGGGAAGATACGCAGTATTTT. Translated: CASSPYTSGWGEDTQYF. The variable domain in full, completed from reference TRBV7-2 and TRBJ2-3, reads GAGVSQSPSNKVTEKGKDVELRCDPISGHTALYWYRQSLGQGLEFLIYFQGNSAPDKSGLPSDRFSAERTGGSVSTLTIQRTQQEDSAVYLCASSPYTSGWGEDTQYFGPGTRLTVL.

This clonotype was found many times. The chain links TRBV6-1 to TRBJ2-2; 8 bases are a match to TRBD2. V gave up 3 bases and J gave up 4 bases; unmatched junction bases: 1. The length of the CDR3 is 14 residues. Per germline, CDR1 MNHNS and CDR2 SASEGT. Written as DNA, the CDR3 is TGTGCCAGCAGTGACCTAGCGGGCACCGGGGAGCTGTTTTTT. Translated, it gives CASSDLAGTGELFF.

This clonotype was detected only a few times. The rearrangement links TRBV15 to TRBJ2-7; 9 bases fit TRBD1. V dropped 4 bases and J dropped 6; count of bases not matched to a gene: 1. Germline V CDR1 and CDR2: LNHNV, YYDKDF (reference sequence). The CDR3 loop spans 12 amino acids. The CDR3 nucleotides are TGTGCCACCAGCACGACAGGGGGCGAGCAGTACTTC. Its protein product is CATSTTGGEQYF.

V and J are TRBV10-2 and TRBJ2-7; D ambiguous. Trimming shortened V by 0 bases and J by 3 bases, and 9 bases separated the two germline ends. Germline assignment: CDR1 WSHSY and CDR2 SAAADI. This CDR3 has 14 residues. The CDR3 DNA follows: TGCGCCAGCAGTGAGTCGAACCGTTACTACGAGCAGTACTTC. It translates to CASSESNRYYEQYF.

CDR3 amino acids: CASSLSNSIVYEQYF. CDR3 nucleotides: TGCGCCAGCAGCCTCTCGAATAGCATAGTCTACGAGCAGTACTTC. The chain employs TRBV4-1 and TRBJ2-7; unclear D gene. CDR1 is MGHRA and CDR2 is YSYEKL in the germline V gene. CDR3 length equals 15 residues. With 4 bases removed from V and 3 bases from J, the gap between germline ends came to 16 bases.

Only a few counts were recorded for this clonotype. This rearrangement joins TRBV4-1 to TRBJ2-1; D call uncertain. Germline loops: CDR1 MGHRA, CDR2 YSYEKL. V was shortened by 1 base and J by 8 bases, with 9 bases between the two germline ends. The length of the CDR3 is 13 residues. The CDR3 spells CASSQVGAYEQFF. The CDR3 DNA follows: TGCGCCAGCAGCCAAGTCGGAGCCTATGAGCAGTTCTTC.

The chain links TRBV12-3 or TRBV12-4 to TRBJ1-4; TRBD1 aligns across 7 bases. The length of the CDR3 is 19 residues. V trimming: 4 bases; J trimming: 2 bases; junction bases outside the gene matches: 16. The CDR3 nucleotides read TGTGCCAGCAGTTATAGCCCCGGGACAGCGGGTCGCACTAATGAAAAACTGTTTTTT. This codes for CASSYSPGTAGRTNEKLFF.

This chain connects TRBV7-3 to TRBJ2-7, with 7 bases lining up with TRBD1. V shed 3 bases and J 0 bases; nucleotides not matched to a gene: 5. The germline V gene encodes CDR1 SGHTA and CDR2 FQGTGA. This CDR3 is 15 amino acids long. CDR3: CASSLAPGGSYEQYF. As DNA, the CDR3 is TGTGCCAGCAGCTTGGCCCCAGGGGGCTCCTACGAGCAGTACTTC.

The chain carries TRBV11-1 and TRBJ2-7; 7 bases align to TRBD1. The CDR3 consists of 15 residues. J was trimmed by 4 bases and V by 0 bases; bases with no gene match: 6. Germline V gene sequence: CDR1 SGHAT, CDR2 FQDESV (reference sequence). The CDR3 is CASSLAVGTAYEQYF. The CDR3, as DNA: TGTGCCAGCAGCTTAGCGGTAGGGACAGCATACGAGCAGTACTTC.